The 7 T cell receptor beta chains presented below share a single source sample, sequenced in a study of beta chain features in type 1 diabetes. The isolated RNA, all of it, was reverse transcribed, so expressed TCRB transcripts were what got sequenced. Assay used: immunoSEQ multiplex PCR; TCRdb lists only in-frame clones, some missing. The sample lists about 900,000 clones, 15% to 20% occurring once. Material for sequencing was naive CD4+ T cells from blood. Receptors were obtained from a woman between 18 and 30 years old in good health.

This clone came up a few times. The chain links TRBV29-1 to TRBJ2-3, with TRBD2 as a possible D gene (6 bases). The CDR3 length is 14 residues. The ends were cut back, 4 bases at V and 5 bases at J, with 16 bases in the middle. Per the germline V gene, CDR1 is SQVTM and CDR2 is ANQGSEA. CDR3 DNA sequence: TGCAGCGTTGCTCTAGCGCCTGGGGGAGATACGCAGTATTTT. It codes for CSVALAPGGDTQYF.

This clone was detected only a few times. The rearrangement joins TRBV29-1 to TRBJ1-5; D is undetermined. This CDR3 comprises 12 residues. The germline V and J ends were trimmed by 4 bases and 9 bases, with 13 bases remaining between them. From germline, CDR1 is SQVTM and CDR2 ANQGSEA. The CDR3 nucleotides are TGCAGCGTTGGCGAGGGCGCGGGGCCCCAGCATTTT. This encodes CSVGEGAGPQHF.

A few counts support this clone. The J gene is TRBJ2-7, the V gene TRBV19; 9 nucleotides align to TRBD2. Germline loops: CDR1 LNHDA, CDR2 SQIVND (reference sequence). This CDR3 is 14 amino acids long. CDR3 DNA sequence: TGTGCAAGTGAGTCGCGGGAGGGGTCCTACGAGCAGTACTTC. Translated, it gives CASESREGSYEQYF. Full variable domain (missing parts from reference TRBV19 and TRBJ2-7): DGGITQSPKYLFRKEGQNVTLSCEQNLNHDAMYWYRQDPGQGLRLIYYSQIVNDFQKGDIAEGYSVSREKKESFPLTVTSAQKNPTAFYLCASESREGSYEQYFGPGTRLTVT.

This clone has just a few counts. CDR3 DNA: TGTGCCAGCAGCTTAGCGGCAGGGGGCAAAAATGAGCAGTTCTTC. Protein sequence: CASSLAAGGKNEQFF. The chain links TRBV7-9 to TRBJ2-1; TRBD1 matches 8 bases. The length of the CDR3 is 15 residues. V lost 0 bases to trimming and J lost 7 bases; unmatched junction nucleotides: 5. Germline-derived CDR1 and CDR2 are SEHNR and FQNEAQ (reference sequence).

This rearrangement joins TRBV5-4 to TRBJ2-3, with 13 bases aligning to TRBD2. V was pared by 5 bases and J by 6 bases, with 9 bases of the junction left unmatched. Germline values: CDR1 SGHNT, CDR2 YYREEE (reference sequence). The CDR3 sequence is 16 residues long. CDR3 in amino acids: CASRKGTSGTLDTQYF. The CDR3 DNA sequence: TGTGCCAGCAGAAAAGGGACTAGCGGGACCCTTGATACGCAGTATTTT.

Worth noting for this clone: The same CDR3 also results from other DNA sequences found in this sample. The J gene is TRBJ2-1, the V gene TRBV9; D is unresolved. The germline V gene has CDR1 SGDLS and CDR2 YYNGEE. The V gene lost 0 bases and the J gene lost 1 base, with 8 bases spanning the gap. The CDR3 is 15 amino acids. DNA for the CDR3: TGTGCCAGCAGCGTAGCTGCTAGATCCTACAATGAGCAGTTCTTC. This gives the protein CASSVAARSYNEQFF.

CDR3 loop: CASSSLMWGYGYTF. CDR3 in DNA: TGTGCCAGCAGCTCTCTGATGTGGGGCTATGGCTACACCTTC. The rearrangement joins TRBV11-2 to TRBJ1-2; D is ambiguous. Germline loops: CDR1 SGHAT, CDR2 FQNNGV. V was shortened by 4 bases and J by 4 bases, with 13 bases between the two germline ends. This CDR3 has 14 residues.